Each of the 2 T cell receptor beta chains below was sequenced from the same sample in a study of blood T cell repertoires in COVID-19. Assay: immunoSEQ multiplex PCR; the TCRdb copy retains only in-frame clones and omits some. The sample records some 60,000 clones, approximately 92% being singletons. The sample taken for sequencing was peripheral blood. The receptors shown here come from a human donor in a cohort sampled during active COVID-19.

This chain joins TRBV6-5 and TRBJ1-2; 8 bases line up with TRBD1. The CDR3 length is 13 residues. Losses at the gene ends were 10 bases for V and 6 bases for J; bases not matched to a gene: 10. The germline V gene has CDR1 MNHEY and CDR2 SVGAGI. CDR3 in DNA: TGTGCCACCAAGAGACAGGGGCGACATGGCTACACCTTC. Its translation is CATKRQGRHGYTF.

The rearrangement joins TRBV27 to TRBJ2-1; D perhaps matches TRBD2 (6 bases). This CDR3 has 15 residues. Trimming took off 4 bases at V and 0 bases at J, with 10 bases between the two ends. In germline, CDR1 is MNHEY, CDR2 SMNVEV (reference sequence). DNA of the CDR3: TGTGCCAGCAGTTCTAGCGCTAGCTCCTACAATGAGCAGTTCTTC. Protein product: CASSSSASSYNEQFF.